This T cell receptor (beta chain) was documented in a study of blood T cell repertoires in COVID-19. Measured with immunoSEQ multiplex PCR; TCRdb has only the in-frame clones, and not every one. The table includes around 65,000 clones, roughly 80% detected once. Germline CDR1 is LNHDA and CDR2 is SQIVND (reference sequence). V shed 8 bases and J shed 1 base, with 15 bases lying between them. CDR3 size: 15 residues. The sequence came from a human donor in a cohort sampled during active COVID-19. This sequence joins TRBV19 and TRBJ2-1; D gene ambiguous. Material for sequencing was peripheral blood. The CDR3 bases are TGTGCCAGTGCTTTTGGTGGCAGATCCTACAATGAGCAGTTCTTC. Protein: CASAFGGRSYNEQFF.